This record concerns one T cell receptor (beta chain) sequence. Its antigen is not known. This sample was taken from a study of cytomegalovirus exposure and HLA in healthy donors. Study-wide points: The records held CMV serostatus as the only immune exposure information. In an earlier analysis, about 87% or about 30%: the productive usage of most TCR beta V segments.

The PCR used 60 Vbeta and 13 Jbeta primers. Profiled with immunoSEQ multiplex PCR; TCRdb holds only in-frame clones, not every one. Here the sample spans approximately 91,000 clones, 86% being singletons. Sequencing input: PBMCs. This clonotype was obtained from a man aged 25 to 45 in good health and CMV-seropositive.

Here the CDR3 reads CASSEIRYTEAFF. CDR3 DNA: TGTGCCAGCAGTGAAATACGGTACACTGAAGCTTTCTTT. The J gene is TRBJ1-1, the V gene TRBV2; D remains ambiguous. CDR1 is SNHLY, CDR2 FYNNEI, per germline. V gave up 2 bases and J gave up 3 bases, with 7 bases separating them. This CDR3 has 13 amino acids.